These 10 T cell receptor beta chains were all obtained from the same sample, sequenced in a study of OX40 agonist ivuxolimab in advanced cancers. Assay used: immunoSEQ multiplex PCR; TCRdb lists only in-frame clones, some missing. The repertoire holds just under 75,000 clones, roughly 92% seen once, with roughly 0.45% in the top ten. Sequences were derived from CD4+ or CD8+ T cells sorted from blood, sampled in a trial of the OX40 agonist ivuxolimab. These receptors all come from an adult with an advanced solid tumor such as melanoma, head and neck, liver or kidney cancer.

This clone was observed once. The V gene is TRBV7-2, the J gene TRBJ1-3, with 8 bases lining up with TRBD1. Trimming cost V 5 bases and J 3 bases; bases outside gene matches: 6. Per the germline V gene, CDR1 is SGHTA and CDR2 is FQGNSA. The CDR3 runs to 15 residues. The CDR3 here is CASSPRQGIGNTIYF. CDR3 in DNA: TGTGCCAGCAGCCCTAGACAGGGGATTGGAAACACCATATATTTT.

This clone occurred once. This rearrangement joins TRBV5-1 to TRBJ2-3, with D perhaps TRBD1 (5 bases). Germline CDR1 reads SGHRS; CDR2 reads YFSETQ. The V end lost 3 bases, the J end lost 0 bases, and 20 bases lay between the germline ends. This CDR3 comprises 18 residues. CDR3 sequence reads: CASSSLPIGVGSTDTQYF. The DNA of the CDR3 is TGCGCCAGCAGCTCTTTGCCGATAGGGGTGGGTAGCACAGATACGCAGTATTTT.

The gene calls are TRBV27 and TRBJ2-7; 7 positions match TRBD1. This CDR3 comprises 13 residues. The germline V gene encodes CDR1 MNHEY and CDR2 SMNVEV (reference sequence). The J segment lost 1 base and the V segment lost 8 bases, leaving 5 bases of the junction unmatched. Written as DNA, the CDR3 is TGTGCCAGCTCTACAGGGGTATCCTACGAGCAGTACTTC. Translated, it gives CASSTGVSYEQYF.

V gene TRBV23-1 combines with J gene TRBJ1-5; D not certain. TRBV23-1 is an ORF; its function is uncertain. CDR3 length: 16 amino acids. V lost 1 base and J 4 bases, leaving 14 bases between the germline ends. CDR3 sequence: CASSQFSGEFNQPQHF. The CDR3 DNA reads as TGCGCCAGCAGTCAATTTTCCGGAGAGTTTAATCAGCCCCAGCATTTT.

The genes are TRBV9 and TRBJ2-7; TRBD2 might be the D (6 bases). The CDR3 length is 14 residues. V lost 4 bases to trimming and J lost 4 bases, with 15 bases between them. CDR1 and CDR2 (germline): SGDLS, YYNGEE. In DNA form, the CDR3 reads TGTGCCAGCAGCCGCCTGCAGGAGGGGTACGAGCAGTACTTC. This gives the protein CASSRLQEGYEQYF.

This clone came up a few times. This rearrangement joins TRBV19 to TRBJ1-2; D unresolved. Germline V CDR1 and CDR2: LNHDA, SQIVND (reference sequence). The CDR3 spans 12 residues. V lost 5 bases, J lost 4 bases, and 8 bases lay in between. The CDR3 loop reads CASSGPGYGYTF. The CDR3 DNA follows: TGTGCCAGTAGTGGCCCGGGCTATGGCTACACCTTC. The full variable domain, with the rest looked up from reference TRBV19 and TRBJ1-2, is DGGITQSPKYLFRKEGQNVTLSCEQNLNHDAMYWYRQDPGQGLRLIYYSQIVNDFQKGDIAEGYSVSREKKESFPLTVTSAQKNPTAFYLCASSGPGYGYTFGSGTRLTVV.

The chain combines TRBV14 with TRBJ1-2; no definite D call. The germline CDR1 and CDR2 sequences are SGHDN and FVKESK. With 6 bases removed from V and 2 bases from J, the gap between germline ends came to 10 bases. The CDR3 consists of 13 residues. CDR3 sequence: CASSMTRNYGYTF. CDR3 nucleotide sequence: TGTGCCAGCAGTATGACCCGAAACTATGGCTACACCTTC.

The J gene is TRBJ1-2, the V gene TRBV6-1; weak D call: TRBD1 (6 bases). The CDR3 consists of 12 residues. The V and J ends lost 5 bases and 5 bases respectively, with 9 bases between them. Germline assignment: CDR1 MNHNS and CDR2 SASEGT. The DNA for the CDR3 is TGTGCCAGCAGTTGGACAGATTATGGCTACACCTTC. It encodes CASSWTDYGYTF.

This chain joins TRBV30 and TRBJ2-7, with unresolved D. The CDR3 extends over 11 amino acids. The germline CDR1 and CDR2 sequences are GTSNPN and SVGIG (reference sequence). Trimming took 5 bases from V and 2 from J, leaving 7 bases between them. CDR3 coding DNA: TGTGCCTGGTCCCGAACCTACGAGCAGTACTTC. Translated: CAWSRTYEQYF.

The rearrangement joins TRBV6-5 to TRBJ2-3; no firm D call. CDR1 MNHEY and CDR2 SVGAGI come from the germline V gene. Trimming shortened V by 6 bases and J by 0 bases, and 4 bases separated the two germline ends. CDR3 length: 12 amino acids. The CDR3 protein is CASRTSTDTQYF. The CDR3 DNA reads TGTGCCAGCAGAACTAGCACAGATACGCAGTATTTT.